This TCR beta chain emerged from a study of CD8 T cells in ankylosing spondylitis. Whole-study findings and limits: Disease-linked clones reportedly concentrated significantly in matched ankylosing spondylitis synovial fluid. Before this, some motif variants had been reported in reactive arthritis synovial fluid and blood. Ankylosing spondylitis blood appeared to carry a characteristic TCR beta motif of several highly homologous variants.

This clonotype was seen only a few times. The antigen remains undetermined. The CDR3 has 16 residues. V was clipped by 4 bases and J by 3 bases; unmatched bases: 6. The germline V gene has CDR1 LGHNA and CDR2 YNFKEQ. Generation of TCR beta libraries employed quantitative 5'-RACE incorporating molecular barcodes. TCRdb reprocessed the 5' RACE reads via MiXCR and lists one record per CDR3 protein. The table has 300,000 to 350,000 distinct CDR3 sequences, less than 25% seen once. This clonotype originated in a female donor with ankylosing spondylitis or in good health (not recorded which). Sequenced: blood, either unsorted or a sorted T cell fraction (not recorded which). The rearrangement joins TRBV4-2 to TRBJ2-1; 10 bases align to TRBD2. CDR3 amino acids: CASSPTLAGVYNEQFF. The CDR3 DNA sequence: TGTGCCAGCAGCCCAACCCTAGCGGGGGTCTACAATGAGCAGTTCTTC.